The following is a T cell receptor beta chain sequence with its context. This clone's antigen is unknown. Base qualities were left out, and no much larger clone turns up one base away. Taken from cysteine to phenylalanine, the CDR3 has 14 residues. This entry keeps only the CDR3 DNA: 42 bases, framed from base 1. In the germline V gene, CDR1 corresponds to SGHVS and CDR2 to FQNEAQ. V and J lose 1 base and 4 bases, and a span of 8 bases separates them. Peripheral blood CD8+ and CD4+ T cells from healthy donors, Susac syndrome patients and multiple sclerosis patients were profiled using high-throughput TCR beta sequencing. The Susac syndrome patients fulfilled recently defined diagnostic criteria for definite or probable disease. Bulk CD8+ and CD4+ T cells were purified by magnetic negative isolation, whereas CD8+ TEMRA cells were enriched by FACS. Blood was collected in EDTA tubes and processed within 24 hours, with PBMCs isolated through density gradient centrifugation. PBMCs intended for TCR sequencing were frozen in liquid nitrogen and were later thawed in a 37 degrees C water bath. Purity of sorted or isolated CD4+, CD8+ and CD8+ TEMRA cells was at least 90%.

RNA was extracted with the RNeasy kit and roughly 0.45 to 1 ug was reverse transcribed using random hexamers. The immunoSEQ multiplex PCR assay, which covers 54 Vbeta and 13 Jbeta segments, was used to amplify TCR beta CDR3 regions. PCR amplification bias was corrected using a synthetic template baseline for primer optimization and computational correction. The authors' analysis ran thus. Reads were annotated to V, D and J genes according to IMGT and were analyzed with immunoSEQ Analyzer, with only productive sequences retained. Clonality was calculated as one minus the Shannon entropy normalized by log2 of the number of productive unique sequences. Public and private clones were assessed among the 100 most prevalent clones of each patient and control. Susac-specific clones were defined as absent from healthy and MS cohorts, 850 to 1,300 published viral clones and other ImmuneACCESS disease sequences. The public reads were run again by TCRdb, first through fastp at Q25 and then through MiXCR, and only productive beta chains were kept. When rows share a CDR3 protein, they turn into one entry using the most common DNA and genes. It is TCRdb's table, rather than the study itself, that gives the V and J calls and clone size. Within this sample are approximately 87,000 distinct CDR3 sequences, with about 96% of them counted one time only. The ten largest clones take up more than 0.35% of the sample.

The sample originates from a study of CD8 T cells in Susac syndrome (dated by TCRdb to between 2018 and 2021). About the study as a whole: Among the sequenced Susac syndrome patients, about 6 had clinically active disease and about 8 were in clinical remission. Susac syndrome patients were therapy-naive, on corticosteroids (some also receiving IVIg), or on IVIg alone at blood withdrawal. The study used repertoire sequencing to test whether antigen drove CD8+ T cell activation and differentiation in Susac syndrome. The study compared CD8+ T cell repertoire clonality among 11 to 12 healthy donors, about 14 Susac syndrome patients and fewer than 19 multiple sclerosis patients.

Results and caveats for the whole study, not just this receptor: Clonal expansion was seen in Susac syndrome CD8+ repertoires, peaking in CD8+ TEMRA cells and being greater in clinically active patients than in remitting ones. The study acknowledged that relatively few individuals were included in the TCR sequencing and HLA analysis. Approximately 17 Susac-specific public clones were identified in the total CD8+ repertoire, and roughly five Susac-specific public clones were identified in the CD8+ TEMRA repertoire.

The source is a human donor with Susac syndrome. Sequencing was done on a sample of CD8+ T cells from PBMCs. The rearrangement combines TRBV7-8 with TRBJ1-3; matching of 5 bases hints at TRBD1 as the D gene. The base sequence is TGTGCCAGCAGCTTAGGGACACCCGGAAACACCATATATTTT. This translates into CASSLGTPGNTIYF.